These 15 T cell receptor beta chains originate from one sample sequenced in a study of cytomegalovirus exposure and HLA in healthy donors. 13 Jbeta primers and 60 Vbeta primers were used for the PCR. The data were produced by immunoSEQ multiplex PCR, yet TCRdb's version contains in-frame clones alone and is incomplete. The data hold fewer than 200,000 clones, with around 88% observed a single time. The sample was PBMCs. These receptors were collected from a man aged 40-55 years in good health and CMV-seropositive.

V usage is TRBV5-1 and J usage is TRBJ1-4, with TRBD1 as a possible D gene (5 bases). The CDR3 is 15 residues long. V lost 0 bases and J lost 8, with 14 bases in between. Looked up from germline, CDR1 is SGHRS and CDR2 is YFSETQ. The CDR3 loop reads CASSLAPVGGEKLFF. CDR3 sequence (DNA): TGCGCCAGCAGCTTGGCCCCGGTTGGGGGGGAAAAACTGTTTTTT. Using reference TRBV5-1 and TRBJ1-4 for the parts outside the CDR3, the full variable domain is KAGVTQTPRYLIKTRGQQVTLSCSPISGHRSVSWYQQTPGQGLQFLFEYFSETQRNKGNFPGRFSGRQFSNSRSEMNVSTLELGDSALYLCASSLAPVGGEKLFFGSGTQLSVL.

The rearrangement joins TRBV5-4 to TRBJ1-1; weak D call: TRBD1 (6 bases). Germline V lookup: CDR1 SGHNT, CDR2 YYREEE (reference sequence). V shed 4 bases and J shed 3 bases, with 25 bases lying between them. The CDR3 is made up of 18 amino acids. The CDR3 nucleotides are TGTGCCAGCAGCCTAATAAGAGGGGGGGGCGGGCGGGACACTGAAGCTTTCTTT. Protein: CASSLIRGGGGRDTEAFF.

The CDR3 nucleotides are TGTGCCAGCAGCTTGGGACGGGACTCAAAAGGAGATACGCAGTATTTT. Translating it yields CASSLGRDSKGDTQYF. This sequence joins TRBV5-4 and TRBJ2-3; D is possibly TRBD2 (6 bases). CDR1 is SGHNT, CDR2 YYREEE, per germline (reference sequence). The V end was cut by 0 bases, the J end by 5 bases, with 16 bases between. The CDR3 totals 16 residues.

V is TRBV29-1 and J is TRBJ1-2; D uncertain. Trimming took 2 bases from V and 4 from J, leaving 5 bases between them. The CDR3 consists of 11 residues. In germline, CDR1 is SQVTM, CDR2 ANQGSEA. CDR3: CSVESLYGYTF. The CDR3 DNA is TGCAGCGTTGAAAGCCTCTATGGCTACACCTTC.

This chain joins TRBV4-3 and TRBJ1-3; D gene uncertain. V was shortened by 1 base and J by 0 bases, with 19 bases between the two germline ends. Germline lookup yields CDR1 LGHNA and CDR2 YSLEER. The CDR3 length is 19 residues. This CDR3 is CASSQVLTVNSFSGNTIYF. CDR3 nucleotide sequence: TGCGCCAGCAGCCAAGTATTAACCGTAAACTCTTTCTCTGGAAACACCATATATTTT.

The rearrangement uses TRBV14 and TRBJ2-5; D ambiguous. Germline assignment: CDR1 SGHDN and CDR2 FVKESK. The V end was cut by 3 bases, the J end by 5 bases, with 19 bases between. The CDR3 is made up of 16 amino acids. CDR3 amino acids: CASSHPFEERQETQYF. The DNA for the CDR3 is TGTGCCAGCAGCCACCCTTTTGAGGAACGCCAGGAGACCCAGTACTTC.

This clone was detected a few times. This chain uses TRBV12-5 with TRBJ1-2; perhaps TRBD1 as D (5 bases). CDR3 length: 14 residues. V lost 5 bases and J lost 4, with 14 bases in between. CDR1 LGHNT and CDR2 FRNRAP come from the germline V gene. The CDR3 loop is CASGPTQGIYGYTF. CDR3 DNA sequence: TGTGCTAGTGGTCCGACGCAGGGAATCTATGGCTACACCTTC.

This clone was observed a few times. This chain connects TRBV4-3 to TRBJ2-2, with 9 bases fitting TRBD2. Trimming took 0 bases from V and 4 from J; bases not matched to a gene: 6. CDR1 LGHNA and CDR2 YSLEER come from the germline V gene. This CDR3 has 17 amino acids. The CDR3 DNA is TGCGCCAGCAGCCAAGATATGCTAGCGGGACCCACCGGGGAGCTGTTTTTT. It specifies CASSQDMLAGPTGELFF.

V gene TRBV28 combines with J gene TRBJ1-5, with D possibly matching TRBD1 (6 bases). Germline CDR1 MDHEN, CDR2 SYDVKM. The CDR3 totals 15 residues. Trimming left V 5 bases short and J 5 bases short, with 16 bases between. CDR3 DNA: TGTGCCAGCAGTCGAGGGGGGGGCGGGGATCAGCCCCAGCATTTT. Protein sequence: CASSRGGGGDQPQHF. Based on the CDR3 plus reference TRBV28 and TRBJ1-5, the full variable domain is DVKVTQSSRYLVKRTGEKVFLECVQDMDHENMFWYRQDPGLGLRLIYFSYDVKMKEKGDIPEGYSVSREKKERFSLILESASTNQTSMYLCASSRGGGGDQPQHFGDGTRLSIL.

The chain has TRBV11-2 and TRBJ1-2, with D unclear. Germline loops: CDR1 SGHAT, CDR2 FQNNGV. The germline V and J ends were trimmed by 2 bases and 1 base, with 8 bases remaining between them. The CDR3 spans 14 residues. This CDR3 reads CASSLTDGNYGYTF. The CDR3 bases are TGTGCCAGCAGCTTAACAGACGGTAACTATGGCTACACCTTC.

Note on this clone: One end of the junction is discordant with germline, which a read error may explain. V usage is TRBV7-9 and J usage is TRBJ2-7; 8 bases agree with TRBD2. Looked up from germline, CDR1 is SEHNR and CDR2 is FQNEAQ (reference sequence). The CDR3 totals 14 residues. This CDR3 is CTSSPGLAFVEQYF. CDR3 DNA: TGTACCAGCAGCCCTGGACTAGCTTTCGTCGAGCAGTACTTC.

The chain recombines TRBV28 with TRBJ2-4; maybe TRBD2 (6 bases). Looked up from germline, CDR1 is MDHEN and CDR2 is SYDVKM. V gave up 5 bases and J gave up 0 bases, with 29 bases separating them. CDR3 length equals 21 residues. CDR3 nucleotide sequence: TGTGCCAGCAGTCCCACCCCCGGACTAATCCCCCACTTGGTAGCCAAAAACATTCAGTACTTC. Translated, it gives CASSPTPGLIPHLVAKNIQYF. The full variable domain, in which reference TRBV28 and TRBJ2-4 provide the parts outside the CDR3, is DVKVTQSSRYLVKRTGEKVFLECVQDMDHENMFWYRQDPGLGLRLIYFSYDVKMKEKGDIPEGYSVSREKKERFSLILESASTNQTSMYLCASSPTPGLIPHLVAKNIQYFGAGTRLSVL.

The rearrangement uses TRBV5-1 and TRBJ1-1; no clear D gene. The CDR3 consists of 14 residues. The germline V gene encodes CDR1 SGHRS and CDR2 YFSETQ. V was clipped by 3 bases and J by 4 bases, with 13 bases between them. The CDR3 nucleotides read TGCGCCAGCAGCTACGATCCCCGGGGCACTGAAGCTTTCTTT. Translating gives CASSYDPRGTEAFF.

CDR3 sequence (DNA): TGTGCCAGCAGGTTGGGACAGAGTGCCAAAAACATTCAGTACTTC. It is translated as CASRLGQSAKNIQYF. V is TRBV7-3 and J is TRBJ2-4, with 7 bases lining up with TRBD1. The V gene's germline CDR1 is SGHTA and CDR2 FQGTGA. The CDR3 has 15 residues. V lost 6 bases and J lost 1; bases outside the gene matches: 6.

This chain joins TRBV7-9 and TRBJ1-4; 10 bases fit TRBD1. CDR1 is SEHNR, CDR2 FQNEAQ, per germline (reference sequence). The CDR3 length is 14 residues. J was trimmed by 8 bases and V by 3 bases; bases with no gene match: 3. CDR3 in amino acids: CASSFTDRGEKLFF. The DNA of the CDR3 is TGTGCCAGCAGCTTCACGGACAGGGGGGAAAAACTGTTTTTT. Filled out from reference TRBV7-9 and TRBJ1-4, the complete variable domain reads DTGVSQNPRHKITKRGQNVTFRCDPISEHNRLYWYRQTLGQGPEFLTYFQNEAQLEKSRLLSDRFSAERPKGSFSTLEIQRTEQGDSAMYLCASSFTDRGEKLFFGSGTQLSVL.